These 15 T cell receptor beta chains were sequenced from one sample in a study of blood T cells in healthy people across ages. The second PCR ran about 6 to 12 cycles with a sample-barcoded 5' primer and J-beta primers. From the 5' RACE reads, TCRdb called clonotypes with MiXCR, one entry per CDR3 protein. This sample yields over 600,000 distinct CDR3 sequences, of which roughly 56% are seen a single time; 20% to 30% belongs to the top ten. The sequencing input was blood. The source of these receptors is a man in his forties in good health.

There are a few counts of this clonotype. The chain has TRBV7-2 and TRBJ2-5; 8 positions match TRBD2. CDR1 is SGHTA and CDR2 is FQGNSA in the germline V gene. V shed 8 bases and J 0 bases; nucleotides not matched to a gene: 14. The CDR3 sequence is 17 residues long. The CDR3 nucleotides are TGTGCCAGCGCCCCGGGGGGGCTGGCCACCAACCAAGAGACCCAGTACTTC. Translated, it gives CASAPGGLATNQETQYF.

This sequence joins TRBV27 and TRBJ1-1; D ambiguous. V lost 2 bases to trimming and J lost 1 base, with 5 bases between them. Germline V gives CDR1 MNHEY, CDR2 SMNVEV (reference sequence). The CDR3 runs to 13 residues. The CDR3 sequence is CASSLLENTEAFF. The CDR3 region has the DNA TGTGCCAGCAGTTTACTAGAGAACACTGAAGCTTTCTTT.

The gene calls are TRBV2 and TRBJ2-5; D is unresolved. Germline CDR1 SNHLY, CDR2 FYNNEI. CDR3 length: 12 amino acids. The V and J ends lost 1 base and 4 bases respectively, with 4 bases between them. The CDR3 nucleotides read TGTGCCAGCAGTGAAGGGGCAGAGACCCAGTACTTC. Protein sequence: CASSEGAETQYF.

This clonotype appeared a few times. The V gene is TRBV10-3, the J gene TRBJ2-1, with D maybe TRBD2 (6 bases). V was shortened by 8 bases and J by 6 bases, with 14 bases between the two germline ends. Germline assignment: CDR1 ENHRY and CDR2 SYGVKD. The CDR3 spans 13 residues. This chain's CDR3 is CAIGGTAPNEQFF. CDR3 DNA: TGTGCCATCGGCGGGACGGCCCCCAATGAGCAGTTCTTC.

The chain joins TRBV7-2 to TRBJ2-4; no reliable D call. The DNA end is a closer match to TRBJ2-7, so the J assignment may be wrong. Germline V gene data show CDR1 as SGHTA and CDR2 as FQGNSA. The CDR3 runs 13 residues. As DNA, the CDR3 is TGTGCCAGCAGCTCCGACGGTGTCCACGAGCAGTACTTC. This encodes CASSSDGVHEQYF.

The gene calls are TRBV10-3 and TRBJ2-7, with unresolved D. The J call is uncertain, as TRBJ2-5 better fits the DNA end. The CDR3 runs to 14 residues. Germline CDR1 is ENHRY and CDR2 is SYGVKD. CDR3 sequence (DNA): TGTGCCATCAGTGATATAGGCAAGCAAGAGACCCAGTACTTC. Its translation: CAISDIGKQETQYF.

This clonotype was observed once. The chain uses TRBV20-1 and TRBJ1-6; a possible D gene is TRBD1 (6 bases). V lost 1 base to trimming and J lost 0 bases, with 19 bases between them. This CDR3 contains 19 residues. The germline CDR1 and CDR2 sequences are DFQATT and SNEGSKA (reference sequence). The CDR3 sequence is CSARVAQQGPSSYNSPLHF. The CDR3 DNA reads as TGCAGTGCTAGAGTTGCCCAACAGGGCCCCAGCTCCTATAATTCACCCCTCCACTTT.

This clonotype has more than one count but fewer than ten. The chain couples TRBV19 to TRBJ2-1; 13 bases line up with TRBD2. CDR3 size: 16 residues. Germline loops: CDR1 LNHDA, CDR2 SQIVND (reference sequence). Trimming removed 9 bases from V and 9 bases from J; junction bases left unmatched: 14. This CDR3 is CASISLGTSGVSEQFF. As DNA, the CDR3 is TGTGCCAGCATATCACTTGGGACTAGCGGGGTTAGTGAGCAGTTCTTC.

V is TRBV5-6 and J is TRBJ1-5; 10 positions agree with TRBD1. V lost 1 base to trimming and J lost 5 bases; unmatched junction nucleotides: 9. Germline CDR1 and CDR2: SGHDT and YYEEEE. CDR3 length: 17 residues. The CDR3, as DNA: TGTGCCAGCAGCTTGTCGGGGACAGGGGCCTCCCATCAGCCCCAGCATTTT. Its protein product is CASSLSGTGASHQPQHF.

A remark on this clonotype: A read error may account for a junction end that differs from germline. The chain employs TRBV12-3 or TRBV12-4 and TRBJ1-4, with TRBD1 as a possible D gene (5 bases). The CDR3 runs to 14 residues. This CDR3 is CASRLGTTNEKLFF. DNA of the CDR3: TGTGCCAGCAGGTTAGGGACGACTAATGAAAAACTGTTTTTT.

This clonotype was found once. This chain joins TRBV6-2 or TRBV6-3 and TRBJ1-1; D is unclear. V was clipped by 6 bases and J by 9 bases, with 14 bases between them. Germline CDR1 MNHEY, CDR2 SVGEGT. The CDR3 runs 12 residues. The DNA for the CDR3 is TGTGCCAGCAGGGCTCCTACAAACAAAGCTTTCTTT. This codes for CASRAPTNKAFF.

This chain uses TRBV5-1 with TRBJ2-1, with 7 bases that match TRBD1. V shed 0 bases and J 11 bases; nucleotides not matched to a gene: 5. Looked up from germline, CDR1 is SGHRS and CDR2 is YFSETQ. CDR3 length equals 13 residues. CDR3 nucleotide sequence: TGCGCCAGCAGCTTGGAGCAGGGGGTTAAGCAGTTCTTC. This codes for CASSLEQGVKQFF.

Comments on this clonotype: One junction end disagrees with the germline gene, perhaps due to a read error. This chain uses TRBV15 with TRBJ2-5; 8 bases align to TRBD1. The assigned J gene may be wrong: the sequence end matches TRBJ2-7 better. Germline CDR1 and CDR2: LNHNV and YYDKDF (reference sequence). This CDR3 spans 17 amino acids. In DNA, the CDR3 is TGTGCCACCGGCAGAGACCGAGCCCCGACAGGGGCCTACGAGCAGTACTTC. Translating gives CATGRDRAPTGAYEQYF.

The chain links TRBV12-3 or TRBV12-4 to TRBJ2-3; tentative D call: TRBD1 (6 bases). Trimming stripped 7 bases from V and 1 base from J, with 15 bases between. The CDR3 is 15 residues long. Here the CDR3 DNA reads TGTGCCAGCATCCCTGACCGGACAGGCACAGATACGCAGTATTTT. It translates to CASIPDRTGTDTQYF.

J is TRBJ1-2 and V is TRBV20-1, with 7 bases that match TRBD1. The germline gives CDR1 DFQATT, CDR2 SNEGSKA (reference sequence). The length of the CDR3 is 16 residues. J gave up 0 bases and V 5 bases, and 12 bases lay outside the gene matches. CDR3 residues: CSAPRGTALSNYGYTF. The CDR3 nucleotides are TGCAGTGCTCCAAGGGGGACAGCGCTCTCTAACTATGGCTACACCTTC.